A single sample gave rise to the 8 T cell receptor beta chains below, sequenced in a study of shared clonotypes between healthy human individuals (dated by TCRdb to the early 2020s). The library was obtained by the immunoSEQ multiplex PCR assay. Not all clones reach the TCRdb copy of this immuneACCESS table, which keeps in-frame sequences only. Checked studies attribute under half of the gap to unresolved V genes and leave the rest unexplained. This sample is represented by approximately 740,000 clones; more than 85% of them were singletons. Nearly 25% of the sample belongs to the ten largest clones. CD8 naive samples were CD45RO-negative cells positively selected for CCR7, giving a CD45RA+CCR7+ population that excluded TemRA cells. Sequenced sample: naive CD8+ T cells sorted from blood. Per the publication, the cell subset or site label means: CD45RA+CCR7+. Receptor source: a man in his thirties or forties in good health.

The CDR3 nucleotides read TGTGCCAGCAGTCCGGGTCCGGGACTAGCGGACGCTAGCACAGATACGCAGTATTTT. The encoded protein is CASSPGPGLADASTDTQYF. The chain employs TRBV27 and TRBJ2-3, with 11 bases matching TRBD2. V was pared by 5 bases and J by 0 bases, with 13 bases of the junction left unmatched. This CDR3 is built from 19 residues. The germline CDR1 and CDR2 sequences are MNHEY and SMNVEV (reference sequence).

The V call is TRBV7-2, the J call TRBJ2-2, with D unclear. Germline V gene sequence: CDR1 SGHTA, CDR2 FQGNSA. The CDR3 has 16 residues. Trimming removed 3 bases at V and 3 bases at J, with 14 bases between. CDR3 sequence (DNA): TGTGCCAGCAGCTTTACTGGGATTCGTGACACCGGGGAGCTGTTTTTT. Its protein is CASSFTGIRDTGELFF.

V gene TRBV9 combines with J gene TRBJ2-3; D ambiguous. Trimming stripped 0 bases from V and 3 bases from J, with 8 bases between. This CDR3 has 14 amino acids. CDR1 and CDR2 (germline): SGDLS, YYNGEE. In DNA form, the CDR3 reads TGTGCCAGCAGCGTAGCGCCTCTTACAGATACGCAGTATTTT. As protein: CASSVAPLTDTQYF.

The gene calls are TRBV27 and TRBJ2-5; the match to TRBD2 covers 12 bases. Germline-derived CDR1 and CDR2 are MNHEY and SMNVEV (reference sequence). This CDR3 region has 16 residues. V lost 5 bases and J lost 4; bases outside the gene matches: 8. The CDR3 DNA reads TGTGCCAGCAGTCCCAGACTAGCGGGAGTGTCAGAGACCCAGTACTTC. It codes for CASSPRLAGVSETQYF.

The chain joins TRBV7-8 to TRBJ2-1; a weak D match, TRBD1 (6 bases). This CDR3 has 11 amino acids. V was trimmed by 6 bases and J by 9 bases, leaving 9 bases between them. Germline loops: CDR1 SGHVS, CDR2 FQNEAQ. The CDR3 nucleotides are TGTGCCAGCAGTTGGGACACTGAGCAGTTCTTC. Translation gives CASSWDTEQFF.

This chain connects TRBV2 to TRBJ1-1; weak D call: TRBD1 (5 bases). CDR1 is SNHLY, CDR2 FYNNEI, per germline. Trimming removed 7 bases from V and 8 bases from J, with 8 bases in between. This CDR3 has 10 residues. CDR3 region: CASTRTEAFF. CDR3 nucleotide sequence: TGTGCCAGCACCCGGACAGAAGCTTTCTTT. Full variable domain (missing parts from reference TRBV2 and TRBJ1-1): EPEVTQTPSHQVTQMGQEVILRCVPISNHLYFYWYRQILGQKVEFLVSFYNNEISEKSEIFDDQFSVERPDGSNFTLKIRSTKLEDSAMYFCASTRTEAFFGQGTRLTVV.

The chain couples TRBV6-5 to TRBJ2-7, with D unresolved. The length of the CDR3 is 14 residues. V shed 5 bases and J shed 2 bases, with 13 bases lying between them. Germline V lookup: CDR1 MNHEY, CDR2 SVGAGI. The CDR3 sequence is CASSTGSRPYEQYF. The DNA of the CDR3 is TGTGCCAGCAGTACCGGGTCTCGCCCCTACGAGCAGTACTTC.

The chain carries TRBV7-2 and TRBJ2-1, with D uncertain. In germline, CDR1 is SGHTA, CDR2 FQGNSA. The CDR3 loop spans 13 amino acids. Trimming left V 8 bases short and J 6 bases short, with 14 bases between. The CDR3 bases are TGTGCCAGCGCCGTTGGACCTCTCAATGAGCAGTTCTTC. Protein sequence: CASAVGPLNEQFF.